Sequencing of this T cell receptor beta chain was carried out in a study of blood T cells in healthy people across ages. The V gene's germline CDR1 is MNHNY and CDR2 SVGAGI (reference sequence). Trimming removed 0 bases from V and 5 bases from J, with 8 bases in between. There are 14 residues in the CDR3. In terms of origin and age, donors were healthy Caucasian individuals from Russia aged about 6 to 90. Then a second PCR, running roughly 7 to 11 cycles, was carried out with a sample-barcoded 5' primer and a J-beta primer mix. TCRdb itself ran the 5' RACE reads through MiXCR, one entry per CDR3 protein. The sample records hundreds of thousands of distinct CDR3 sequences, more than 20% being singletons. This sample was also put to use in a study of T cells of mothers and their children. That report notes: When mothers and children were related, their normalized repertoire overlap, which was always slightly higher, did not differ significantly from that of unrelated pairs.

The chain has TRBV6-6 and TRBJ2-1, with unresolved D. This receptor was identified in a boy aged 5 to 17 in good health. Material for sequencing was blood. The CDR3 sequence is CASSYSVTDNEQFF. In DNA, the CDR3 is TGTGCCAGCAGTTACTCGGTTACAGACAATGAGCAGTTCTTC.